This T cell receptor beta chain was obtained from a study of cytomegalovirus exposure and HLA in healthy donors. Trimming left V 6 bases short and J 3 bases short, with 15 bases between. Germline CDR1 MDHEN, CDR2 SYDVKM. The CDR3 has 15 amino acids. In regard to this clone: Its antigen is still unknown.

Profiled with immunoSEQ multiplex PCR; TCRdb holds only in-frame clones, not every one. The sample records 210,000 or so clones, almost 90% being singletons. Study results and caveats: First-cohort TCR clusters were later found to tend to co-occur in the roughly 130 validation repertoires. It was approximately 150 TCR beta chains that were listed as cytomegalovirus-associated.

The TCR originated in a woman aged 18-29 years in good health and CMV-seronegative. Sequencing was carried out using PBMCs. The J gene is TRBJ1-5, the V gene TRBV28; weak D call: TRBD1 (6 bases). CDR3 bases: TGTGCCAGCAGCGGATCCGGGACAAACAATCAGCCCCAGCATTTT. It specifies CASSGSGTNNQPQHF.